This T cell receptor beta chain was observed in a study of technical replicates of blood from a handful of donors. Clones were sequenced by immunoSEQ multiplex PCR, and TCRdb holds only the in-frame ones, with some missing. The repertoire includes more than 65,000 clones, around 95% of them detected once, and roughly 0.4% sits in the top ten. V lost 6 bases and J lost 6; bases outside the gene matches: 10. CDR3 size: 14 residues. The germline CDR1 and CDR2 sequences are MNHEY and SVGAGI. This clonotype was sampled from a human donor in good health. The specimen sequenced was T cells isolated from PBMCs. The genes are TRBV6-5 and TRBJ2-7, with 8 nucleotides matching TRBD2. The CDR3 DNA follows: TGTGCCAGCAGATCCAGCGGGGGCTTAGGCGAGCAGTACTTC. The encoded protein is CASRSSGGLGEQYF.